The clone carrying this T cell receptor beta chain has more than one count but fewer than ten. These data belong to a study of OX40 agonist ivuxolimab in advanced cancers. Study as a whole: Patients' therapy was ivuxolimab, an antibody that acts as an agonist of OX40 (CD134). Partial responses were achieved by three patients, of whom one had hepatocellular carcinoma and two had cutaneous melanoma.

V was shortened by 10 bases and J by 5 bases, with 8 bases between the two germline ends. The germline V gene has CDR1 MNHNS and CDR2 SASEGT. The CDR3 spans 10 residues. The data were produced by immunoSEQ multiplex PCR, yet TCRdb's version contains in-frame clones alone and is incomplete. In the table there are 35,000 to 50,000 clones, 86% of which are singletons. Specimen: CD4+ or CD8+ T cells sorted from blood, collected in a trial of the OX40 agonist ivuxolimab. The J gene is TRBJ1-1, the V gene TRBV6-1, with unresolved D. The TCR was taken from an adult with an advanced solid tumor such as melanoma, head and neck, liver or kidney cancer. In nucleotides, the CDR3 is TGTGCCATCTTGGGGACTGAAGCTTTCTTT. Translated: CAILGTEAFF.